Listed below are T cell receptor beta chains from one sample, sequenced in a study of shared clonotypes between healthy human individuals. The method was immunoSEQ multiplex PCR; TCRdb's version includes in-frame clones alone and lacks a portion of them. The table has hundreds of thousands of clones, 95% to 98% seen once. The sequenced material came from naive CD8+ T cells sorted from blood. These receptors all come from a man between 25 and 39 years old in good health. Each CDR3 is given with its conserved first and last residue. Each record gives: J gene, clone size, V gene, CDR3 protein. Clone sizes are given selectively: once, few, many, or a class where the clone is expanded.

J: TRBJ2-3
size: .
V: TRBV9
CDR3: CASSDRAEISTDTQYF

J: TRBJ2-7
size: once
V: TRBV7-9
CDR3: CASSPQGGRSYEQYF

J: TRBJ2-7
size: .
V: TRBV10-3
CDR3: CAIADGTSYEQYF

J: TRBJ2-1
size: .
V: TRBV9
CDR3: CASSDSGIPYNEQFF

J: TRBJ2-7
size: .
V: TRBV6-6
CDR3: CASSLGRATYEQYF

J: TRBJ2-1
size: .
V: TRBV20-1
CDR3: CSARRGREQFF

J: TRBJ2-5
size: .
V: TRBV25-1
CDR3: CASSELETQYF

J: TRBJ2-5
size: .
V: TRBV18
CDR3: CASSRSQRETGETQYF

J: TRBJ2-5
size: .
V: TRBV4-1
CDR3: CASSRAPLPRVGETQYF

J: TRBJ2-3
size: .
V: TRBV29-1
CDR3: CSVGGQGIDTQYF

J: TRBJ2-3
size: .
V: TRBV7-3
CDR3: CASSPRTGIGTDTQYF

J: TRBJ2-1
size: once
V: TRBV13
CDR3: CASSLPGVFYNEQFF

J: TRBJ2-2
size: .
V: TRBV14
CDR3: CASSPMGLADTGELFF

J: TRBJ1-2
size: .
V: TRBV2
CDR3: CASTERIIGYGYTF

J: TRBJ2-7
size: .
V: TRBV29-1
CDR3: CSVLTSGISYEQYF

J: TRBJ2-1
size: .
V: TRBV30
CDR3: CAWSSENNEQFF

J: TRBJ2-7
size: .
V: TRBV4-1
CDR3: CASSPPDREFGEQYF

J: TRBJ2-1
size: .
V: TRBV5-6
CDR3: CASSSTGGEQFF

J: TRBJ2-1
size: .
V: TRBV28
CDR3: CASSWRGNEQFF

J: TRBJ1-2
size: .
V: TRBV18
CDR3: CASSPSRGSEHYGYTF

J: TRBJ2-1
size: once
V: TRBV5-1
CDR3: CASSLGLAGNNEQFF

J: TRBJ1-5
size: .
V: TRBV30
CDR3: CAWSGGDGYSNQPQHF

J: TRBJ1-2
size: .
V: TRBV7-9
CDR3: CASSLEQGAYGYTF

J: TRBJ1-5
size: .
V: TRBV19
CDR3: CASSRGYNQPQHF

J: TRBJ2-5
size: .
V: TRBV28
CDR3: CASSLFRGETQYF

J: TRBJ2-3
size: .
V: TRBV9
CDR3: CASSVVGSDTDTQYF

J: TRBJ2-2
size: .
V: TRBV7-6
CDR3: CASSLGFWVTGNTGELFF

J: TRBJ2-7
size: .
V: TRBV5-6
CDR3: CASPTLAGGRRYYEQYF

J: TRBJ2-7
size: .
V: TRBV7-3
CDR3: CASSLTGSEPFYEQYF

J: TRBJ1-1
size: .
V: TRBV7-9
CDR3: CASSLVMGATEAFF

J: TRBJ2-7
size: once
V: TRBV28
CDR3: CASSPTWTSGSYEQYF

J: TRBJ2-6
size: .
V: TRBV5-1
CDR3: CASMLGSGANVLTF

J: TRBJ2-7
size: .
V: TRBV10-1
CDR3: CASSEGGGSVEQYF

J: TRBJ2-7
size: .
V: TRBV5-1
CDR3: CATRVGVEQYF

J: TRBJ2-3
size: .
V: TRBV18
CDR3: CASSPGLAGYTDTQYF

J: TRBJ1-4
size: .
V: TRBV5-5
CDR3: CASSLKSERNEKLFF

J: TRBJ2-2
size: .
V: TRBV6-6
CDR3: CASKGFGSNTGELFF

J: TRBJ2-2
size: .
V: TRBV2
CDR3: CASSGSELFF

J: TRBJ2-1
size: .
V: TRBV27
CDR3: CASSQGLAGFRGNEQFF

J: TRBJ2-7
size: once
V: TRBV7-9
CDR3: CASSLGGRGREQYF

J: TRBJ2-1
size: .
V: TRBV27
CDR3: CASSLLTISGYNEQFF

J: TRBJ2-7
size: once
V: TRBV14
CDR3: CASSGLAGGSYEQYF

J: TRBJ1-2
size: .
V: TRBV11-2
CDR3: CASSRVLGVRQDGYTF

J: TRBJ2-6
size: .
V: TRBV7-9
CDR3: CASSLQGARRSGANVLTF

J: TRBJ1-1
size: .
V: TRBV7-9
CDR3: CASSLTRSHRNTEAFF

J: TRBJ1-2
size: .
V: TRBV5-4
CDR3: CASSLDDRGYGYTF

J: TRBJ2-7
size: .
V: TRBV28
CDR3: CASSTPLPTGQAIQTSYEQYF

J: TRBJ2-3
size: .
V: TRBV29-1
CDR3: CSVERANTDTQYF

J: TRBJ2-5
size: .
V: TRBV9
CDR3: CASSVTGYPETQYF

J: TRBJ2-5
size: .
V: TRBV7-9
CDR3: CASSLRRLAGDAYQETQYF